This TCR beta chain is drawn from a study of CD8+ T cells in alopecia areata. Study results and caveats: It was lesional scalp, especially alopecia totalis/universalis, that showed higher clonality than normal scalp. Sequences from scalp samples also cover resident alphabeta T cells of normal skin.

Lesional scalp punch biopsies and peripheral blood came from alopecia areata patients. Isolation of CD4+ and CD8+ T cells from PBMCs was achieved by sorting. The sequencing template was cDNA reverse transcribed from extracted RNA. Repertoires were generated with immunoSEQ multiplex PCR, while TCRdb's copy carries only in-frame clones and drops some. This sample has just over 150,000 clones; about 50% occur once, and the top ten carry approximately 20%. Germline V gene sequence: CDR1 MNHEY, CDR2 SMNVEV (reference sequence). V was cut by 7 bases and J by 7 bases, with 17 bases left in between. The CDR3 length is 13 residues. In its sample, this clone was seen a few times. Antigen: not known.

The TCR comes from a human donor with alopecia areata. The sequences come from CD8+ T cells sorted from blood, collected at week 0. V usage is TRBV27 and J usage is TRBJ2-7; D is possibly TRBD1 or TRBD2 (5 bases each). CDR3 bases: TGTGCCAGCACCTCTGGGACCCGGGTTGAGCAGTACTTC. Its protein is CASTSGTRVEQYF.